This T cell receptor (beta chain) was sequenced for a study of a mutant IDH1 vaccine in newly diagnosed glioma. Study summary: At weeks 1, 3, 5, 7, 11, 15, 19 and 23, patients received a vaccination, eight in all. Following radiotherapy alone, or alongside temozolomide cycles, vaccination was started after an interval of 4-6 weeks.

The time point was: week 5, during vaccination. Each vaccine dose was 300 ug of mutant IDH1 20-mer peptide, with topical imiquimod. Clones were sequenced by immunoSEQ multiplex PCR, and TCRdb holds only the in-frame ones, with some missing. The data hold tens of thousands of clones, with roughly 82% observed a single time. For this clone: Its antigen remains unknown.

Germline V CDR1 and CDR2: SGDLS, YYNGEE. J lost 5 bases, V lost 3 bases, and 5 bases had no gene match. CDR3 length: 14 residues. Sequences were derived from PBMCs, sampled from a glioma patient whose treatment included an IDH1 peptide vaccine. The TCR comes from a woman under 30 with glioma. Some clones in this sample may be carry-over from other donors' samples. The chain has TRBV9 and TRBJ2-5, with 9 bases that match TRBD2. The CDR3 nucleotides are TGTGCCAGCAGCGGGACTAGCGACGGGGAGACCCAGTACTTC. Translated, it gives CASSGTSDGETQYF.